This T cell receptor (beta chain) was recorded in a study of OX40 agonist ivuxolimab in advanced cancers. The data were produced by immunoSEQ multiplex PCR, yet TCRdb's version contains in-frame clones alone and is incomplete. Among under 70,000 clones listed, 80% to 90% were seen once. This CDR3 is built from 16 residues. CDR1 is MNHEY, CDR2 SVGAGI, per germline. Trimming shortened V by 2 bases and J by 0 bases, and 10 bases separated the two germline ends. Sequencing was performed on CD4+ or CD8+ T cells sorted from blood, taken in a trial of the OX40 agonist ivuxolimab. The V call is TRBV6-5, the J call TRBJ1-4, with unresolved D. This clonotype was obtained from an adult with an advanced solid tumor such as melanoma, head and neck, liver or kidney cancer. The CDR3 loop reads CASSYSRFTTNEKLFF. CDR3 nucleotide sequence: TGTGCCAGCAGTTACAGCCGATTTACAACTAATGAAAAACTGTTTTTT.